The 31 T cell receptor beta chains reported below all come from one sample, sequenced in a study of blood T cell repertoires in COVID-19. Data came from immunoSEQ multiplex PCR; TCRdb stores just in-frame clones and leaves some out. The profile covers roughly 250,000 clones, with under 90% appearing a single time and about 3.9% taken by the ten largest. The material sequenced was PBMCs or T cells enriched from blood (not recorded which). The receptors were gathered from a woman aged 40-49 years who had been exposed to COVID-19.

The rearrangement links TRBV28 to TRBJ1-1; 8 bases align to TRBD1. CDR1 MDHEN and CDR2 SYDVKM come from the germline V gene. The CDR3 consists of 18 residues. Trimming took 6 bases from V and 1 from J; bases not matched to a gene: 16. The CDR3 coding sequence is TGTGCCAGCAGCCTACCGGGACAGGATGGATGGGGGAACACTGAAGCTTTCTTT. It encodes CASSLPGQDGWGNTEAFF.

The chain is built from TRBV30 and TRBJ1-4; D not resolved. The ends were cut back, 1 base at V and 5 bases at J, with 11 bases in the middle. This CDR3 region has 14 residues. Germline V lookup: CDR1 GTSNPN, CDR2 SVGIG (reference sequence). This chain's CDR3 is CAWSEYSLNEKLFF. The CDR3 DNA follows: TGTGCCTGGAGTGAGTACAGCCTAAATGAAAAACTGTTTTTT.

J is TRBJ1-1 and V is TRBV9; D gene ambiguous. The CDR3 runs 15 residues. Trimming pared 4 bases from V and 4 bases from J, leaving 17 bases between. Germline V gene data show CDR1 as SGDLS and CDR2 as YYNGEE. The CDR3 region is CASSSFASRGTEAFF. The CDR3 nucleotides are TGTGCCAGCAGCTCTTTTGCGTCCCGGGGCACTGAAGCTTTCTTT.

V gene TRBV28 combines with J gene TRBJ2-3; TRBD2 aligns across 10 bases. The CDR3 runs 15 residues. J lost 2 bases, V lost 3 bases, and 2 bases had no gene match. CDR1 is MDHEN and CDR2 is SYDVKM in the germline V gene. The CDR3 loop is CASSFSGGTTDTQYF. The CDR3 bases are TGTGCCAGCAGTTTTAGCGGGGGGACCACAGATACGCAGTATTTT.

This clone was observed a few times. J is TRBJ1-2 and V is TRBV24-1; possible D gene TRBD1, 5 bases. V was pared by 4 bases and J by 7 bases, with 18 bases between. CDR1 is KGHDR, CDR2 SFDVKD, per germline. The CDR3 covers 15 residues. CDR3: CATSDGRTPWSGYTF. CDR3 in DNA: TGTGCCACCAGTGACGGTCGGACACCTTGGAGTGGCTACACCTTC.

V usage is TRBV14 and J usage is TRBJ1-1, with D hard to call. Deletions cut 1 base from V and 3 bases from J, with 12 bases between. The CDR3 has 15 amino acids. Germline assignment: CDR1 SGHDN and CDR2 FVKESK. Here the CDR3 reads CASSQVGAMHTEAFF. CDR3 sequence (DNA): TGTGCCAGCAGCCAAGTTGGAGCTATGCACACTGAAGCTTTCTTT.

The chain couples TRBV7-9 to TRBJ1-2; D remains ambiguous. The V end lost 0 bases, the J end lost 8 bases, and 10 bases lay between the germline ends. This CDR3 contains 13 residues. Germline values: CDR1 SEHNR, CDR2 FQNEAQ (reference sequence). The DNA of the CDR3 is TGTGCCAGCAGCTTAGCGGAGGTTTTGGGCTACACCTTC. Translated, it gives CASSLAEVLGYTF.

CDR3 in DNA: TGTGCCTGCGAGAGGGGGGGACCCCCAGCAGCGGAGCAGTTCTTC. It codes for CACERGGPPAAEQFF. V and J are TRBV30 and TRBJ2-1; tentative D call: TRBD2 (7 bases). This CDR3 region has 15 residues. The germline V gene encodes CDR1 GTSNPN and CDR2 SVGIG (reference sequence). The V gene lost 6 bases and the J gene lost 10 bases, with 25 bases spanning the gap.

V usage is TRBV10-3 and J usage is TRBJ1-3; tentative D call: TRBD1 (5 bases). Germline-derived CDR1 and CDR2 are ENHRY and SYGVKD. V lost 6 bases to trimming and J lost 1 base, with 16 bases between them. The CDR3 extends over 16 amino acids. CDR3 sequence (DNA): TGTGCCATCAGGGGGGGAGACGGGACGTCTGGAAACACCATATATTTT. Residues: CAIRGGDGTSGNTIYF.

The chain links TRBV28 to TRBJ2-2, with D possibly being TRBD1 (5 bases). Trimming removed 3 bases from V and 1 base from J, with 6 bases in between. Per the germline V gene, CDR1 is MDHEN and CDR2 is SYDVKM. This CDR3 has 14 amino acids. CDR3 residues: CASSFRVNTGELFF. CDR3 nucleotides: TGTGCCAGCAGTTTCAGGGTGAACACCGGGGAGCTGTTTTTT.

This rearrangement joins TRBV7-2 to TRBJ1-6; D is possibly TRBD1 (6 bases). Germline CDR1 is SGHTA and CDR2 is FQGNSA. The CDR3 has 12 amino acids. V was pared by 9 bases and J by 8 bases, with 11 bases between. This CDR3 is CASKNRDSPLHF. As DNA, the CDR3 is TGTGCCAGTAAGAACAGGGATTCACCCCTCCACTTT. The full variable domain, with the rest looked up from reference TRBV7-2 and TRBJ1-6, is GAGVSQSPSNKVTEKGKDVELRCDPISGHTALYWYRQSLGQGLEFLIYFQGNSAPDKSGLPSDRFSAERTGGSVSTLTIQRTQQEDSAVYLCASKNRDSPLHFGNGTRLTVT.

The J gene is TRBJ1-2, the V gene TRBV5-4, with D perhaps matching TRBD1 (5 bases). CDR1 and CDR2 (germline): SGHNT, YYREEE (reference sequence). CDR3 size: 17 residues. Deletions cut 5 bases from V and 4 bases from J, with 24 bases between. The CDR3 DNA follows: TGTGCCAGCAGACCGAAGGTGGGAACGGACATAGGCTATGGCTACACCTTC. Translating gives CASRPKVGTDIGYGYTF.

This chain links TRBV11-3 with TRBJ2-5; possible D gene TRBD1, 6 bases. V was clipped by 2 bases and J by 5 bases, with 9 bases between them. The CDR3 has 13 residues. CDR1 SGHNT and CDR2 YENEEA come from the germline V gene. The DNA of the CDR3 is TGTGCCAGCAGCTTACAGGGGCACGAGACCCAGTACTTC. This encodes CASSLQGHETQYF.

V and J are TRBV3-1 (or the pseudogene TRBV3-2) and TRBJ2-5, with TRBD2 matching 13 bases. The length of the CDR3 is 17 residues. The ends lost 2 bases at V and 5 bases at J; junction bases unmatched: 8. Germline V gene data show CDR1 as LGHDT and CDR2 as YNNKEL (reference sequence). DNA for the CDR3: TGTGCCAGCAGCCAAATGGGGACTAGCGGGGCGGGGGAGACCCAGTACTTC. It codes for CASSQMGTSGAGETQYF.

This chain links TRBV13 with TRBJ1-2; the match to TRBD1 covers 7 bases. The CDR3 contains 14 residues. Germline V gene sequence: CDR1 PRHDT, CDR2 FYEKMQ (reference sequence). J lost 5 bases, V lost 4 bases, and 7 bases had no gene match. The CDR3: CASSSRDSTYGYTF. DNA of the CDR3: TGTGCCAGCAGCTCCCGGGACAGCACATATGGCTACACCTTC.

CDR3 region: CSASNPGQGGNEQYF. CDR3 DNA: TGCAGTGCTAGTAATCCGGGACAGGGGGGGAACGAGCAGTACTTC. The V call is TRBV20-1, the J call TRBJ2-7; TRBD1 agrees at 11 bases. Germline V gives CDR1 DFQATT, CDR2 SNEGSKA (reference sequence). The CDR3 has 15 residues. The J segment lost 5 bases and the V segment lost 3 bases, leaving 9 bases of the junction unmatched.

This chain joins TRBV7-2 and TRBJ2-3, with 9 bases that match TRBD1. The CDR3 extends over 15 amino acids. V lost 2 bases and J lost 5; bases outside the gene matches: 5. Per the germline V gene, CDR1 is SGHTA and CDR2 is FQGNSA. The CDR3 bases are TGTGCCAGCAGCTTATTCCGACAGGGGGGAGATACGCAGTATTTT. Protein sequence: CASSLFRQGGDTQYF. The full variable domain, rest sourced from reference TRBV7-2 and TRBJ2-3, is GAGVSQSPSNKVTEKGKDVELRCDPISGHTALYWYRQSLGQGLEFLIYFQGNSAPDKSGLPSDRFSAERTGGSVSTLTIQRTQQEDSAVYLCASSLFRQGGDTQYFGPGTRLTVL.

This chain links TRBV7-9 with TRBJ2-1, with TRBD2 matching over 7 bases. This CDR3 contains 13 residues. Trimming removed 4 bases from V and 10 bases from J; junction bases left unmatched: 7. CDR1 SEHNR and CDR2 FQNEAQ come from the germline V gene (reference sequence). The CDR3 protein is CASSSGGVREQFF. In nucleotides, the CDR3 is TGTGCCAGCAGCTCGGGGGGAGTTCGGGAGCAGTTCTTC.

The chain carries TRBV7-3 and TRBJ2-7; a weak D match, TRBD1 (5 bases). This CDR3 contains 15 residues. Germline-derived CDR1 and CDR2 are SGHTA and FQGTGA. V was clipped by 6 bases and J by 1 base, with 16 bases between them. The chain's CDR3 is CASRSRQGNSYEQYF. DNA of the CDR3: TGTGCCAGCAGGTCGCGGCAGGGAAATTCCTACGAGCAGTACTTC.

The gene calls are TRBV2 and TRBJ2-7, with TRBD1 matching over 9 bases. CDR1 and CDR2 (germline): SNHLY, FYNNEI. The length of the CDR3 is 14 residues. The J segment lost 2 bases and the V segment lost 7 bases, leaving 6 bases of the junction unmatched. The CDR3 loop is CASKWDRDAYEQYF. CDR3 nucleotides: TGTGCCAGCAAGTGGGACAGGGATGCCTACGAGCAGTACTTC.

The CDR3 is CASSAQQGNTETQYF. The DNA for the CDR3 is TGTGCCAGCAGCGCCCAACAGGGGAATACGGAGACCCAGTACTTC. This chain connects TRBV9 to TRBJ2-5, with 7 nucleotides matching TRBD1. The CDR3 is 15 amino acids. Germline loops: CDR1 SGDLS, CDR2 YYNGEE. The junction had 10 bases not matched to a gene; V was cut back by 3 bases and J by 5 bases. Combining the CDR3 with reference TRBV9 and TRBJ2-5 gives the whole variable domain DSGVTQTPKHLITATGQRVTLRCSPRSGDLSVYWYQQSLDQGLQFLIQYYNGEERAKGNILERFSAQQFPDLHSELNLSSLELGDSALYFCASSAQQGNTETQYFGPGTRLLVL.

The genes are TRBV6-5 and TRBJ1-1; D is unclear. Per the germline V gene, CDR1 is MNHEY and CDR2 is SVGAGI. This CDR3 comprises 13 residues. Trimming took off 2 bases at V and 4 bases at J, with 8 bases between the two ends. The chain's CDR3 is CASSYGGPTEAFF. The CDR3 DNA follows: TGTGCCAGCAGTTACGGAGGTCCCACTGAAGCTTTCTTT.

The chain uses TRBV25-1 and TRBJ1-4, with 9 bases fitting TRBD1. Trimming cost V 0 bases and J 7 bases; bases outside gene matches: 3. The CDR3 runs 15 residues. The germline V gene has CDR1 MGHDK and CDR2 SYGVNS. CDR3 DNA sequence: TGTGCCAGCAGTGAATATACAGGGGGCACTGAAAAACTGTTTTTT. Protein: CASSEYTGGTEKLFF.

The chain carries TRBV24-1 and TRBJ2-2; 10 nucleotides match TRBD1. This CDR3 region has 19 residues. V was clipped by 3 bases and J by 3 bases; unmatched bases: 12. The germline gives CDR1 KGHDR, CDR2 SFDVKD. CDR3 residues: CATSDLDPGQGTDTGELFF. Written as DNA, the CDR3 is TGTGCCACCAGTGATCTCGACCCGGGACAGGGGACGGACACCGGGGAGCTGTTTTTT.

The chain is built from TRBV3-1 (or the pseudogene TRBV3-2) and TRBJ2-5, with 13 bases identical to TRBD2. J gave up 4 bases and V 5 bases, and 13 bases lay outside the gene matches. This CDR3 is built from 18 residues. Germline CDR1 LGHDT, CDR2 YNNKEL (reference sequence). CDR3 DNA sequence: TGTGCCAGCAGCTTACGACTAGCGGGGGGTAGGGAACGAGAGACCCAGTACTTC. Translation: CASSLRLAGGRERETQYF.

CDR3 protein: CASSLSKGDNQPQHF. The CDR3 DNA reads as TGTGCCAGCAGCTTAAGTAAGGGGGACAATCAGCCCCAGCATTTT. The rearrangement joins TRBV7-2 to TRBJ1-5; a weak D match, TRBD1 (6 bases). Trimming left V 2 bases short and J 3 bases short, with 11 bases between. The CDR3 has 15 amino acids. Germline CDR1 reads SGHTA; CDR2 reads FQGNSA.

This chain joins TRBV9 and TRBJ1-2; 8 bases are a match to TRBD1. The CDR3 spans 17 residues. Losses at the gene ends were 4 bases for V and 4 bases for J; bases not matched to a gene: 15. CDR1 is SGDLS, CDR2 YYNGEE, per germline. In DNA, the CDR3 is TGTGCCAGCAGCATAACAAATTTTAGGACAGGGAGCTATGGCTACACCTTC. This encodes CASSITNFRTGSYGYTF.

The genes are TRBV25-1 and TRBJ2-5, with a tentative D call TRBD1 (6 bases). CDR3 size: 13 residues. Trimming left V 4 bases short and J 5 bases short, with 11 bases between. Germline values: CDR1 MGHDK, CDR2 SYGVNS. As DNA, the CDR3 is TGTGCCAGCAGTGGCCAGGGGCCGGAGACCCAGTACTTC. Translated: CASSGQGPETQYF.

This clone was counted a few times. The rearrangement links TRBV27 to TRBJ2-7; 9 bases agree with TRBD1. The length of the CDR3 is 16 residues. After removal of 6 bases from V and 3 bases from J, the junction contained 12 bases not matched to a gene. CDR1 is MNHEY, CDR2 SMNVEV, per germline (reference sequence). The CDR3 DNA follows: TGTGCCAGCAGGCCTACCCGTGGGACAGGGCGCTACGAGCAGTACTTC. This encodes CASRPTRGTGRYEQYF.

CDR3 in amino acids: CASSELPLGAHQPQHF. CDR3 in DNA: TGTGCCAGCAGTGAGCTCCCCTTAGGGGCGCATCAGCCCCAGCATTTT. The chain employs TRBV6-1 and TRBJ1-5; perhaps TRBD1 as D (5 bases). The CDR3 consists of 16 residues. V was shortened by 3 bases and J by 5 bases, with 17 bases between the two germline ends. Germline V gene lookup returns CDR1 MNHNS and CDR2 SASEGT.

This rearrangement joins TRBV12-3 or TRBV12-4 to TRBJ1-1; no reliable D call. Trimming removed 0 bases from V and 6 bases from J, with 8 bases in between. The length of the CDR3 is 13 residues. The CDR3 DNA reads as TGTGCCAGCAGTTTAGCCGTGACATCTGAAGCTTTCTTT. It codes for CASSLAVTSEAFF.